This is a list of T cell receptor beta chains from one sample in a study of CD8 T cells in Susac syndrome. Each CDR3 protein gets one entry after TCRdb re-called the immunoSEQ multiplex PCR reads with MiXCR. The sample contains around 200,000 distinct CDR3 sequences, about 94% of which appear only once. Sequenced: CD4+ T cells from PBMCs. The receptors were sampled from a human donor with Susac syndrome. Each CDR3 is given with its conserved first and last residue. Each record gives: J gene, D gene, V gene, clone size, CDR3 DNA, CDR3 protein. A D gene is named only where the DNA matches it firmly. Clone size appears in some rows only: once, few, many, or a class for an expanded clone.

TRBJ2-3 | TRBD2 | TRBV20-1 | . | TGCAGTGCTAGCGGGGGGATGCCCACAGATACGCAGTATTTT | CSASGGMPTDTQYF
TRBJ1-5 | TRBD1 | TRBV30 | . | TGTGCCTGGAGTGCTCACAGGGGGGGAAGCAATCAGCCCCAGCATTTT | CAWSAHRGGSNQPQHF
TRBJ1-2 | . | TRBV2 | . | TGTGCCAGCATGGTCAGGGGTGGCTACACCTTC | CASMVRGGYTF
TRBJ1-2 | . | TRBV9 | . | TGTGCATCTCAGGGCTACACCTTC | CASQGYTF
TRBJ2-1 | . | TRBV6-1 | . | TGTGCCAGCAGAAGACACGGACAGTTCAAAAGCAATGAGCAGTTCTTC | CASRRHGQFKSNEQFF
TRBJ1-6 | TRBD1 | TRBV19 | . | TGTGCCAGTAGTGTCGGGACAGGGCTTAATTCACCCCTCCACTTT | CASSVGTGLNSPLHF
TRBJ1-4 | . | TRBV20-1 | . | TGCAGTGCTAGAGACACAACTAATGAAAAACTGTTTTTT | CSARDTTNEKLFF
TRBJ2-3 | . | TRBV15 | . | TGTGCCACCAGCAGGTATAGTAGCACAGATACGCAGTATTTT | CATSRYSSTDTQYF
TRBJ1-2 | . | TRBV5-1 | . | TGCGCCAGCAGCTTGGCCGGCATCTATGGCTACACCTTC | CASSLAGIYGYTF
TRBJ1-5 | . | TRBV4-1 | . | TGCGCCAGCAGCCAAGGGGCCAGCAATCAGCCCCAGCATTTT | CASSQGASNQPQHF
TRBJ2-2 | . | TRBV30 | . | TGTGCCTGGAGTGCTGACAAGAACACCGGGGAGCTGTTTTTT | CAWSADKNTGELFF
TRBJ2-5 | TRBD2 | TRBV30 | . | TGTGCCTGGAGTCCCGGGGGGGCGAGAGAGACCCAGTACTTC | CAWSPGGARETQYF
TRBJ1-1 | . | TRBV20-1 | . | TGCAGTGCTAGGGGCAGAGGCAGGGGAGGGTTGAACACTGAAGCTTTCTTT | CSARGRGRGGLNTEAFF
TRBJ2-5 | . | TRBV20-1 | . | TGCAGTGCTAGAGATACGGGTTCCCGAGAGACCCAGTACTTC | CSARDTGSRETQYF
TRBJ1-3 | . | TRBV9 | . | TGTGCCAGCAGCGTCGAAACAGGGACTGAAAACACCATATATTTT | CASSVETGTENTIYF
TRBJ2-6 | TRBD1 | TRBV30 | . | TGTGCCTGGGTGGCGGGACAGGGGGTCTCTGGGGCCAACGTCCTGACTTTC | CAWVAGQGVSGANVLTF
TRBJ1-6 | . | TRBV7-2 | . | TGTGCCAGCAGCCCAAAACTACAGTTGACCCTCCACTTT | CASSPKLQLTLHF
TRBJ2-2 | . | TRBV12-3/TRBV12-4 | . | TGTGCCAGCACCAGAACCGGGGAGCTGTTTTTT | CASTRTGELFF
TRBJ1-1 | . | TRBV27 | once | TGTGCCAGCAGTTTATCCATCTCGGCCGGTACTCAAGCTTTCTTT | CASSLSISAGTQAFF
TRBJ2-1 | . | TRBV7-2 | . | TGTGCCAGCAGCTCGACTCCCTTCAATGAGCAGTTCTTC | CASSSTPFNEQFF
TRBJ2-5 | . | TRBV24-1 | . | TGTGCCACCAGTGATTCTACAGAGACCCAGTACTTC | CATSDSTETQYF
TRBJ1-6 | TRBD1 | TRBV2 | . | TGTGCCAGCAAGGGGACAGGGTTAAATTCACCCCTCCACTTT | CASKGTGLNSPLHF
TRBJ2-2 | . | TRBV30 | . | TGTGCCTGGAGTGAGGGGACGGGAAACACCGGGGAGCTGTTTTTT | CAWSEGTGNTGELFF
TRBJ2-1 | . | TRBV5-1 | . | TGCGCCAGCAGCCCAACACCGGGCCAATACAATGAGCAGTTCTTC | CASSPTPGQYNEQFF
TRBJ1-6 | . | TRBV4-2 | . | TGTGCCAGCAGCCAAGTCCGGGGGGATAATTCACCCCTCCACTTT | CASSQVRGDNSPLHF
TRBJ2-6 | . | TRBV30 | . | TGTGCCTGGAGTGTCGGGCTCGGAGGTACTGGGGCCAACGTCCTGACTTTC | CAWSVGLGGTGANVLTF
TRBJ2-7 | . | TRBV29-1 | once | TGCAGCCCATGTGCCCGTCCCTACGAGCAGTACTTC | CSPCARPYEQYF
TRBJ2-3 | . | TRBV20-1 | . | TGCAGTGCTAAGGAGGGGGGGCAGAAGGATACGCAGTATTTT | CSAKEGGQKDTQYF
TRBJ2-5 | . | TRBV20-1 | . | TGCAGTGCTCCTACCCCTGGACAAATCCAAGAGACCCAGTACTTC | CSAPTPGQIQETQYF
TRBJ1-2 | . | TRBV9 | . | TGTGCCAGCAGCGTAGACGGCTATGGCTACACCTTC | CASSVDGYGYTF
TRBJ2-1 | . | TRBV12-3/TRBV12-4 | once | TGTGCCAGCAGTCACTACTATGGGGAGCAGTTCTTC | CASSHYYGEQFF
TRBJ1-5 | TRBD1 | TRBV12-3/TRBV12-4 | . | TGTGCCAGCAGTTTAGGTATCGGGACAGGGTACCATCAGCCCCAGCATTTT | CASSLGIGTGYHQPQHF
TRBJ2-1 | . | TRBV18 | . | TGTGCCAGCTCACCACCCTCACAGGGATTGGGGCAGTTCTTC | CASSPPSQGLGQFF
TRBJ2-1 | TRBD1 | TRBV7-2 | . | TGTGCCAGCAGCCGGGACAGGGGCGACAATGAGCAGTTCTTC | CASSRDRGDNEQFF
TRBJ2-7 | . | TRBV20-1 | . | TGCAGTGCTAGAGCCAGGACACGGTCCTACGAGCAGTACTTC | CSARARTRSYEQYF
TRBJ2-5 | . | TRBV7-9 | . | TGTGCCAGCAGTCTATACTGGACTAGCAGGGGGGAGACCCAGTACTTC | CASSLYWTSRGETQYF
TRBJ1-5 | . | TRBV20-1 | . | TGCAGTGCCACGCGGTATAATCAGCCCCAGCATTTT | CSATRYNQPQHF
TRBJ1-1 | . | TRBV6-6 | once | TGTGCCAGCAGGCGGACAGATATGAACACTGAAGCTTTCTTT | CASRRTDMNTEAFF
TRBJ2-1 | TRBD2 | TRBV9 | . | TGTGCCAGCAGCGTCGCCCCGGGGGGGCTGCAAAATGAGCAGTTCTTC | CASSVAPGGLQNEQFF
TRBJ2-7 | . | TRBV12-3/TRBV12-4 | . | TGTGCCAGCAGTTTCTGGGGGGACAGAAACTACGAGCAGTACTTC | CASSFWGDRNYEQYF
TRBJ1-1 | . | TRBV5-4 | . | TGTGCCAGCAGGCTATACAGGGACACTGAAGCTTTCTTT | CASRLYRDTEAFF
TRBJ1-1 | . | TRBV20-1 | . | TGCAGTGCTAGAGATGACACTGAAGCTTTCTTT | CSARDDTEAFF